This T cell receptor beta chain emerged from a study of OX40 agonist ivuxolimab in advanced cancers. The study's findings and limits: On average, CD8+ T cells had more expanded clones than CD4+. CD4+ and CD8+ blood T cells expanded clonally by week 6 at 0.1 to 3.0 mg/kg.

Germline V gene data show CDR1 as SGHVS and CDR2 as FQNEAQ. CDR3 length: 12 amino acids. This clone appeared a single time. Antigen unknown. Profiled with immunoSEQ multiplex PCR; TCRdb holds only in-frame clones, not every one. This sample has more than 25,000 clones, with 65% to 90% found just once. The material sequenced was CD4+ or CD8+ T cells sorted from blood, taken in a trial of the OX40 agonist ivuxolimab. This TCR was sampled from an adult with an advanced solid tumor such as melanoma, head and neck, liver or kidney cancer. The chain has TRBV7-8 and TRBJ2-1; 7 bases match TRBD2. The CDR3 DNA sequence: TGTATGGTCGGGCGGGGGAACAATGAGCAGTTCTTC. The encoded protein is CMVGRGNNEQFF.